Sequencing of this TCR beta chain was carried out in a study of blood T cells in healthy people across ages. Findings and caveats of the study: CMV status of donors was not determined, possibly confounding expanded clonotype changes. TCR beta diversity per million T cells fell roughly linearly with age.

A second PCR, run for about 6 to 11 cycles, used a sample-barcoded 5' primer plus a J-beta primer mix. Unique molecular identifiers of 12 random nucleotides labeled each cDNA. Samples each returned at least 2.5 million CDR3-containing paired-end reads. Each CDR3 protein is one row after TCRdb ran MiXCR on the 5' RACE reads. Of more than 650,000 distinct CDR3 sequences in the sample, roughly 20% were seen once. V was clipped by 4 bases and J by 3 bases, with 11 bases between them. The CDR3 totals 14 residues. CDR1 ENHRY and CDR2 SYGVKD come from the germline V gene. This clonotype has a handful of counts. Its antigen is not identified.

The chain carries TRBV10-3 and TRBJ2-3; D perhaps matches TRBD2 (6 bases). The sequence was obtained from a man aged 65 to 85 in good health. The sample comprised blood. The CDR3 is CAISGFSGTDTQYF. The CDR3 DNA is TGTGCCATCAGTGGGTTTAGCGGAACAGATACGCAGTATTTT.